This passage covers 2 T cell receptor beta chains from one sample sequenced in a study of blood T cell repertoires in COVID-19. The data were produced by immunoSEQ multiplex PCR, yet TCRdb's version contains in-frame clones alone and is incomplete. This sample has under 250,000 clones, with around 84% found just once. The source material was PBMCs or T cells enriched from blood (not recorded which). The receptors were gathered from a man between 25 and 39 years old with acute COVID-19.

This rearrangement joins TRBV19 to TRBJ2-1; 9 positions agree with TRBD2. This CDR3 is 16 amino acids long. Germline lookup yields CDR1 LNHDA and CDR2 SQIVND (reference sequence). V shed 3 bases, J shed 2 bases, and the junction held 5 bases outside the gene matches. The CDR3 nucleotides are TGTGCCAGTAGTATCGTTTCTAGCGGGGCCTACAATGAGCAGTTCTTC. Its protein product is CASSIVSSGAYNEQFF.

V is TRBV10-1 and J is TRBJ2-1; 14 nucleotides agree with TRBD2. CDR1 is WNHNN, CDR2 SYGVQD, per germline (reference sequence). The trim removed 0 bases at V and 12 bases at J, leaving 7 bases unmatched. This CDR3 has 16 residues. The CDR3 is CASSESGTSGGGRQFF. CDR3 bases: TGCGCCAGCAGTGAGTCCGGGACTAGCGGGGGTGGTCGGCAGTTCTTC.